These 13 T cell receptor beta chains came from one sample sequenced in a study of blood T cell repertoires in COVID-19. The assay was immunoSEQ multiplex PCR, and TCRdb's table has in-frame clones only and misses some. Of more than 200,000 clones in the sample, 65% to 85% were seen once. Sequencing was performed on PBMCs or T cells enriched from blood (not recorded which). The receptor set was obtained from a woman in her 40s with acute COVID-19.

Here the CDR3 reads CASSLGGLWGYTF. The CDR3 region has the DNA TGCGCCAGCAGCTTGGGCGGGCTTTGGGGCTACACCTTC. The V call is TRBV5-1, the J call TRBJ1-2; D gene unclear. Germline V gene data show CDR1 as SGHRS and CDR2 as YFSETQ. The length of the CDR3 is 13 residues. The V end was cut by 0 bases, the J end by 8 bases, with 11 bases between.

CDR3 in amino acids: CASLQGTQPQHF. The CDR3 region has the DNA TGTGCCAGCTTACAGGGGACTCAGCCCCAGCATTTT. V is TRBV28 and J is TRBJ1-5; 7 nucleotides agree with TRBD1. CDR1 is MDHEN and CDR2 is SYDVKM in the germline V gene. This CDR3 has 12 amino acids. V dropped 8 bases and J dropped 6; count of bases not matched to a gene: 4.

This sequence joins TRBV19 and TRBJ2-1; the match to TRBD2 covers 12 bases. J gave up 9 bases and V 10 bases, and 7 bases lay outside the gene matches. Germline V CDR1 and CDR2: LNHDA, SQIVND (reference sequence). The CDR3 is 13 amino acids. CDR3 coding DNA: TGTGCCACCCGGACTAGCGGGAACCCTGAGCAGTTCTTC. Translation gives CATRTSGNPEQFF. The whole variable domain, filled in from reference TRBV19 and TRBJ2-1, reads DGGITQSPKYLFRKEGQNVTLSCEQNLNHDAMYWYRQDPGQGLRLIYYSQIVNDFQKGDIAEGYSVSREKKESFPLTVTSAQKNPTAFYLCATRTSGNPEQFFGPGTRLTVL.

V is TRBV5-4 and J is TRBJ1-2, with TRBD1 identical over 9 bases. Germline values: CDR1 SGHNT, CDR2 YYREEE (reference sequence). The CDR3 spans 16 residues. V trimming: 0 bases; J trimming: 2 bases; junction bases outside the gene matches: 5. The CDR3 spells CASSLALGTGNYGYTF. In DNA, the CDR3 is TGTGCCAGCAGCTTGGCACTCGGGACAGGGAACTATGGCTACACCTTC.

The chain combines TRBV25-1 with TRBJ2-3; 8 positions agree with TRBD2. The ends lost 9 bases at V and 1 base at J; junction bases unmatched: 6. This CDR3 has 14 amino acids. The germline V gene encodes CDR1 MGHDK and CDR2 SYGVNS. CDR3 DNA: TGTGCCAGTCGTACTAGCGGAGGCACAGATACGCAGTATTTT. Translated: CASRTSGGTDTQYF.

The rearrangement joins TRBV6-5 to TRBJ1-1; D perhaps matches TRBD1 (6 bases). Germline assignment: CDR1 MNHEY and CDR2 SVGAGI. The CDR3 totals 15 residues. Trimming took off 5 bases at V and 1 base at J, with 14 bases between the two ends. The CDR3 DNA reads as TGTGCCAGCAGTCGCCAAAACAGGGCGAACACTGAAGCTTTCTTT. Amino acid sequence: CASSRQNRANTEAFF.

The rearrangement joins TRBV28 to TRBJ1-2; D ambiguous. The CDR3 loop spans 15 amino acids. Per the germline V gene, CDR1 is MDHEN and CDR2 is SYDVKM. With 2 bases removed from V and 8 bases from J, the gap between germline ends came to 18 bases. The CDR3 here is CASSLGGTGSRGYTF. CDR3 nucleotides: TGTGCCAGCAGTTTAGGCGGCACTGGGTCCAGAGGCTACACCTTC.

This chain uses TRBV19 with TRBJ1-3; 11 bases match TRBD1. J gave up 8 bases and V 4 bases, and 10 bases lay outside the gene matches. This CDR3 is 16 amino acids long. Germline lookup yields CDR1 LNHDA and CDR2 SQIVND (reference sequence). The CDR3 DNA reads TGTGCCAGTAGTACCTTCCGGACAGGGGGCGCGGACACCATATATTTT. Its translation is CASSTFRTGGADTIYF.

The chain has TRBV10-3 and TRBJ1-6, with 7 bases matching TRBD1. V lost 6 bases and J lost 6; bases outside the gene matches: 5. The CDR3 spans 14 residues. Germline loops: CDR1 ENHRY, CDR2 SYGVKD. CDR3 DNA: TGTGCCATCAGCTTGGGACAGATTAATTCACCCCTCCACTTT. Encoded protein: CAISLGQINSPLHF.

The chain is built from TRBV18 and TRBJ1-2, with 7 bases matching TRBD1. V dropped 1 base and J dropped 6; count of bases not matched to a gene: 8. The germline V gene encodes CDR1 KGHSH and CDR2 LQKENI. CDR3 length: 15 residues. CDR3 nucleotides: TGTGCCAGCTCACCACAGGAGACAGGGATACATGGCTACACCTTC. It translates to CASSPQETGIHGYTF.

The genes are TRBV9 and TRBJ2-7, with 7 bases aligning to TRBD1. The V segment lost 3 bases and the J segment 5 bases; nucleotides outside the gene matches: 11. The CDR3 spans 15 residues. Germline V gives CDR1 SGDLS, CDR2 YYNGEE. The CDR3 bases are TGTGCCAGCAGCGCCACCGGGACAGAAATCCACGAGCAGTACTTC. Its protein product is CASSATGTEIHEQYF.

This clone came up a few times. The chain joins TRBV30 to TRBJ1-6, with TRBD1 identical over 7 bases. Germline assignment: CDR1 GTSNPN and CDR2 SVGIG (reference sequence). V lost 0 bases, J lost 7 bases, and 6 bases stayed unmatched. CDR3 length equals 15 residues. The CDR3 DNA follows: TGTGCCTGGAGTGTACTGCAGGGGGTCAATTCACCCCTCCACTTT. Protein product: CAWSVLQGVNSPLHF.

The chain employs TRBV28 and TRBJ2-1, with 8 bases identical to TRBD1. The trim removed 4 bases at V and 5 bases at J, leaving 7 bases unmatched. In germline, CDR1 is MDHEN, CDR2 SYDVKM. The CDR3 is 15 amino acids. For the CDR3, the DNA is TGTGCCAGCAGTTCCCTCCCACAGGGGGACAATGAGCAGTTCTTC. Translation: CASSSLPQGDNEQFF.